The text below deals with one T cell receptor beta chain. Its specificity is not known. Second-dose recipients at about 4 or about 12 weeks were treated as one pooled group. These data belong to a study of T cell responses to AZD1222 COVID-19 vaccine. General observations from the study: White British ancestry dominated among donors, who included more females, and clonal diversity was possibly underestimated. Epitopes outside B.1.351 and B.1.1.7 mutated regions reportedly drew nearly half of spike TCRs. Compared with day 0, the breadth and depth of the Spike-specific TCR repertoire rose significantly after two doses of AZD1222.

Here immunoSEQ multiplex PCR was the method, and the copy in TCRdb shows in-frame clones only, minus some. Among about 160,000 clones listed, around 87% were seen once. V lost 6 bases to trimming and J lost 4 bases, with 6 bases between them. The CDR3 runs 11 residues. Germline assignment: CDR1 MNHEY and CDR2 SVGAGI. The material was peripheral blood, obtained 28 days after the second AZD1222 dose. The sequence derives from an adult who received the AZD1222 COVID-19 vaccine. The chain combines TRBV6-5 with TRBJ1-1; no clear D gene. CDR3 DNA sequence: TGTGCCAGCAGGCAGAGCACTGAAGCTTTCTTT. Amino acid sequence: CASRQSTEAFF.